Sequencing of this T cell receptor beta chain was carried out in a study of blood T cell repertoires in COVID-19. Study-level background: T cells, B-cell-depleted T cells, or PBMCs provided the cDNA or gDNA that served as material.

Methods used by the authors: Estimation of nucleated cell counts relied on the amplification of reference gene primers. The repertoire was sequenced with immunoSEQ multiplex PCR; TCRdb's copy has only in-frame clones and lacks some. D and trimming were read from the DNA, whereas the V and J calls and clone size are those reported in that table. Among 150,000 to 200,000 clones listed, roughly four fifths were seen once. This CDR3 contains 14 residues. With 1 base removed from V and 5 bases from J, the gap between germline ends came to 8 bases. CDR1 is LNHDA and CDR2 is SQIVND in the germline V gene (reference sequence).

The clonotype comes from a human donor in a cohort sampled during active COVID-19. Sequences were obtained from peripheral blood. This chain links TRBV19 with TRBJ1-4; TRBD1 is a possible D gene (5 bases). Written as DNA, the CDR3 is TGTGCCAGTAGTATAGTGGAGGGGAATGAAAAACTGTTTTTT. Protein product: CASSIVEGNEKLFF.